A selection of T cell receptor beta chains follows, all from one sample in a study of graft-versus-host responses after intestinal transplantation. The table came from immunoSEQ multiplex PCR; TCRdb's copy has only in-frame clones and leaves some out. The sample holds about 100,000 clones, less than 90% seen once. Antigens of these TCRs are unknown. This sample comprised unstimulated CD4+ T cells sorted from spleen or lymph node cells, obtained before transplant. The receptors were sampled from a human donor who was the organ donor for an intestinal transplant. CDR3s include the opening cysteine and the closing phenylalanine or tryptophan. D genes are given only for firm matches. Some rows have no size entry. The others give once, few or many, or a class for an expanded clone.

abundance | d_gene | j_gene | v_gene | CDR3nt | CDR3aa
NA | TRBD2 | TRBJ2-1 | TRBV5-1 | TGCGCCAGCGATCCCGGGGGGGTTGGGTCCTACAATGAGCAGTTCTTC | CASDPGGVGSYNEQFF
NA | NA | TRBJ2-1 | TRBV29-1 | TGCAGCGTTGAGCCCCACCCTACTAGCAACAATGAGCAGTTCTTC | CSVEPHPTSNNEQFF
NA | NA | TRBJ1-1 | TRBV7-6 | TGTGCCAGCAGCTCGGACACTAACACTGAAGCTTTCTTT | CASSSDTNTEAFF
NA | TRBD1 | TRBJ2-1 | TRBV6-1 | TGTGCCAGCAGCGCTGGGACAGGGGCCTACAATGAGCAGTTCTTC | CASSAGTGAYNEQFF
NA | NA | TRBJ1-4 | TRBV30 | TGTGCCTGGAGTGGGGGGTCCAGGTCGTATGAAAAACTGTTTTTT | CAWSGGSRSYEKLFF
NA | NA | TRBJ2-3 | TRBV7-8 | TGTGCCAGCAGCTTAGTGCCCCTTGGGGGCACAGATACGCAGTATTTT | CASSLVPLGGTDTQYF
NA | TRBD1 | TRBJ1-6 | TRBV19 | TGTGCCAGTAGTATATACTCTACAGGGGGCTCCGTTATTGCGTCACCCCTCCACTTT | CASSIYSTGGSVIASPLHF
NA | TRBD1 | TRBJ1-1 | TRBV29-1 | TGCAGCGGGTGGGAGGCAGGGGGTCTGAACACTGAAGCTTTCTTT | CSGWEAGGLNTEAFF
few | NA | TRBJ1-6 | TRBV21-1 | TGTGCCAGCAGCAAAGTGGGTGAGGGCAGGGAGAGGGATTCACCCCTCCACTTT | CASSKVGEGRERDSPLHF
NA | NA | TRBJ1-5 | TRBV28 | TGTGCCAGCAGTTTAGGTGGGAGGAATCAGCCCCAGCATTTT | CASSLGGRNQPQHF